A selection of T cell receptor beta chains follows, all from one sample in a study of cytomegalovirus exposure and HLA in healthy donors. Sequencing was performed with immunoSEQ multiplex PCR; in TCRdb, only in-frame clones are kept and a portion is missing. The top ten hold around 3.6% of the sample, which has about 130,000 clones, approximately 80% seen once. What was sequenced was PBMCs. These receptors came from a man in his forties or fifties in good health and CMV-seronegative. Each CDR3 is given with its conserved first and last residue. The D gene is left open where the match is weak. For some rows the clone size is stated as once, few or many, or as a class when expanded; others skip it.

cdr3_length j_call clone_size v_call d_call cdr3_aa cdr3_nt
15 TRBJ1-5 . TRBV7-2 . CASSTDGQAGQPQHF TGTGCCAGCAGTACGGATGGGCAAGCAGGCCAGCCCCAGCATTTT
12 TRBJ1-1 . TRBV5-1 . CASSATGLEAFF TGCGCCAGCAGCGCAACAGGATTGGAAGCTTTCTTT
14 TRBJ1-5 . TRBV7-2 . CASSLDTNNQPQHF TGTGCCAGCAGCTTGGACACCAACAATCAGCCCCAGCATTTT
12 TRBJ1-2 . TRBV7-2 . CASSLVLNVYTF TGTGCCAGCAGCTTAGTCCTTAATGTCTACACCTTC
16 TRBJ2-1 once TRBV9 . CASSVARYGSYNEQFF TGTGCCAGCAGCGTAGCTCGTTACGGGTCCTACAATGAGCAGTTCTTC
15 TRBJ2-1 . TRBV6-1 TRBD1 CASTRDRNPYNEQFF TGTGCCAGCACACGGGACAGGAACCCATACAATGAGCAGTTCTTC
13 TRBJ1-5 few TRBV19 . CASDSTALGPQHF TGTGCCAGTGACTCAACGGCACTAGGTCCCCAGCATTTT
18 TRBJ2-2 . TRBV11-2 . CASSLEGISLAKTGELFF TGTGCCAGCAGCTTAGAAGGGATAAGTCTAGCGAAGACCGGGGAGCTGTTTTTT
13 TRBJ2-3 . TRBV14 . CASSQGLADTQYF TGTGCCAGCAGCCAAGGACTTGCAGATACGCAGTATTTT
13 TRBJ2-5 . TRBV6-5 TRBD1 CASSTQGAVTQYF TGTGCCAGCAGCACTCAGGGGGCGGTGACCCAGTACTTC
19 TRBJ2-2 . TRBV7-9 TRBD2 CASSLAGPGAGRGTGELFF TGTGCCAGCAGCTTAGCGGGCCCAGGAGCGGGGAGAGGGACCGGGGAGCTGTTTTTT
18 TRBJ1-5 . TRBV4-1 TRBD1 CASSQEGQGSYSNQPQHF TGCGCCAGCAGCCAGGAGGGACAGGGCTCGTATAGCAATCAGCCCCAGCATTTT
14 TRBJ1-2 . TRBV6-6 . CASSPQNTGKGYTF TGTGCCAGCAGTCCCCAGAATACAGGCAAAGGCTACACCTTC
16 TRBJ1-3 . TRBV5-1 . CASSFDLGAVGNTIYF TGCGCCAGCAGCTTTGACCTGGGGGCGGTTGGAAACACCATATATTTT
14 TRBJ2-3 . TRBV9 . CASREGYSTDTQYF TGTGCCAGCAGGGAGGGCTATAGCACAGATACGCAGTATTTT
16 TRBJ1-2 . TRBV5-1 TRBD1 CASSLESPGQGLGYTF TGCGCCAGCAGCTTGGAAAGTCCGGGACAGGGGCTTGGCTACACCTTC
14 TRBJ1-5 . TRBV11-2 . CASSLGQGNQPQHF TGTGCCAGCAGCTTGGGGCAGGGGAATCAGCCCCAGCATTTT
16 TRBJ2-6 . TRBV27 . CASSFFREAGANVLTF TGTGCCAGCAGTTTCTTCAGGGAGGCTGGGGCCAACGTCCTGACTTTC
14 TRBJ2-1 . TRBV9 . CASSPRGTYNEQFF TGTGCCAGCAGCCCTAGGGGTACGTACAATGAGCAGTTCTTC
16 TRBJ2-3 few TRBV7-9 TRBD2 CASSLPSGGRVDTQYF TGTGCCAGCAGCTTACCCAGCGGGGGCAGGGTGGATACGCAGTATTTT
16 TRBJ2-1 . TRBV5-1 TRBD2 CASSLASGGANSEQFF TGCGCCAGCAGCTTGGCGAGCGGGGGGGCGAATAGTGAGCAGTTCTTC
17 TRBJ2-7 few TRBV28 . CASSLTGIITITYEQYF TGTGCCAGCAGTTTAACCGGGATAATAACTATAACCTACGAGCAGTACTTC
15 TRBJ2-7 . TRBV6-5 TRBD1 CASSYEGTGRYEQYF TGTGCCAGCAGTTATGAGGGGACAGGGAGGTACGAGCAGTACTTC
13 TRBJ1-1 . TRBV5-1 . CASSLERNTEAFF TGCGCCAGCAGCTTGGAGAGGAACACTGAAGCTTTCTTT
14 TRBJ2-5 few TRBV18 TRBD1 CASSRRDREETQYF TGTGCCAGCTCAAGGCGAGACAGGGAAGAGACCCAGTACTTC
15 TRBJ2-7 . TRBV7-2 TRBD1 CASSPRTGVPYEQYF TGTGCCAGCAGCCCGCGGACAGGGGTCCCCTACGAGCAGTACTTC
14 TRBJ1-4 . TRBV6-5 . CASSSPGGREKLFF TGTGCCAGCAGTTCCCCGGGGGGGAGGGAAAAACTGTTTTTT
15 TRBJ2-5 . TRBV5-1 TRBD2 CASSLGGGGFETQYF TGCGCCAGCAGCTTGGGGGGGGGAGGATTCGAGACCCAGTACTTC
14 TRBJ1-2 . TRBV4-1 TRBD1 CASSQVKGGDGYTF TGCGCCAGCAGCCAAGTTAAAGGGGGCGATGGCTACACCTTC
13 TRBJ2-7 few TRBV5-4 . CASSAGTPYEQYF TGTGCCAGCAGCGCTGGCACGCCCTACGAGCAGTACTTC
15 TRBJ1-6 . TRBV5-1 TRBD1 CASSPGQSYNSPLHF TGCGCCAGCAGCCCGGGACAGTCCTATAATTCACCCCTCCACTTT
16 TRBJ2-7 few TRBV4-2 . CASSQDLPQGRYEQYF TGTGCCAGCAGCCAAGATCTCCCCCAGGGTAGGTACGAGCAGTACTTC
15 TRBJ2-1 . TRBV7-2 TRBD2 CASSPRGGTYNEQFF TGTGCCAGCAGCCCCCGCGGGGGAACGTACAATGAGCAGTTCTTC
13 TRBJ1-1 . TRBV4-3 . CASSQSPGTEAFF TGCGCCAGCAGCCAGAGTCCGGGAACTGAAGCTTTCTTT
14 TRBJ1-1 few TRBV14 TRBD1 CASSQAGDRGLAFF TGTGCCAGCAGCCAAGCCGGGGACAGGGGGCTAGCTTTCTTT
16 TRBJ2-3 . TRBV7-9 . CASSYQAAPPTDTQYF TGTGCCAGCAGCTACCAAGCGGCACCTCCCACAGATACGCAGTATTTT
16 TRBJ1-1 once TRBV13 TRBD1 CASSPRQGRGGTEAFF TGTGCCAGCAGCCCAAGACAGGGGAGAGGTGGCACTGAAGCTTTCTTT
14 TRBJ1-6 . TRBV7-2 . CASSLGPNNSPLHF TGTGCCAGCAGCTTGGGGCCCAATAATTCACCCCTCCACTTT
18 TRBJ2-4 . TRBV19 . CASSERAGRLLAKNIQYF TGTGCCAGTAGTGAAAGGGCAGGGAGGCTTCTAGCCAAAAACATTCAGTACTTC
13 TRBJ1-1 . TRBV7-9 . CASSPWAAGEAFF TGTGCCAGCAGCCCTTGGGCAGCAGGTGAAGCTTTCTTT
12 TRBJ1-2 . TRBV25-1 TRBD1 CASRDRANGYTF TGTGCCAGCCGAGACAGGGCCAATGGCTACACCTTC
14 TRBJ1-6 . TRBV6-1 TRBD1 CASSAPGQSSPLHF TGTGCCAGCAGTGCTCCGGGACAGTCGTCACCCCTCCACTTT
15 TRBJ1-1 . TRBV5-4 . CASSFDGQKNTEAFF TGTGCCAGCAGCTTTGATGGACAGAAGAACACTGAAGCTTTCTTT
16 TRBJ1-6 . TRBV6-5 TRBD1 CASSFQPGQGSSPPHF TGTGCCAGCAGTTTTCAACCGGGACAGGGATCGTCACCCCCCCACTTT
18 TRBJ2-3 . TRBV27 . CATRARGDTARSTDTQYF TGTGCCACTCGGGCTCGGGGGGACACCGCGAGAAGCACAGATACGCAGTATTTT
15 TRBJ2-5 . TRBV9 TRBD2 CASSFAPGGQETQYF TGTGCCAGCAGCTTCGCCCCGGGAGGCCAAGAGACCCAGTACTTC
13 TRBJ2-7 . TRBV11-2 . CASSFWNEVEQYF TGTGCCAGCAGTTTCTGGAACGAGGTGGAGCAGTACTTC
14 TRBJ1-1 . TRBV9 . CASSARVLVTEAFF TGTGCCAGCAGCGCCAGGGTCCTGGTGACTGAAGCTTTCTTT
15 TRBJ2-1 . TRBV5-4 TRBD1 CASSFPDRPNNEQFF TGTGCCAGCAGCTTTCCGGACAGGCCTAACAATGAGCAGTTCTTC